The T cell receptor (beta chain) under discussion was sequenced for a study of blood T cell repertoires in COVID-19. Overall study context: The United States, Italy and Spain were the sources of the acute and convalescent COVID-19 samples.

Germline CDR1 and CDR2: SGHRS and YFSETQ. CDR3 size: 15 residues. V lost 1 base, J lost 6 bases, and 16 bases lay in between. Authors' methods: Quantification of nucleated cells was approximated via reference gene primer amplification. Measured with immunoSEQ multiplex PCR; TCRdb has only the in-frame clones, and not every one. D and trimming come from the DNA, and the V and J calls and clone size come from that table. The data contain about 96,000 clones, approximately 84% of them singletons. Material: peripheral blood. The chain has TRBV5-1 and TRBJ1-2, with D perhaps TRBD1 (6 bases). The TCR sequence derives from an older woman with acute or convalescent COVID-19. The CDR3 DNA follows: TGCGCCAGCAGCTTGATGGACAGCAGTGTCGATGGCTACACCTTC. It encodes CASSLMDSSVDGYTF.